This T cell receptor beta chain was captured by sequencing in a study of immune aging and cytomegalovirus after organ transplant (dated by TCRdb to the early 2020s). A note on the overall study: Every transplant recipient was given three-drug immunosuppression consisting of prednisone, tacrolimus, and mycophenolate.

This clonotype appeared a few times. Its antigen is not yet known. No quality values exist for individual bases; no much larger clone is one base distant. The time point label for this specimen denotes: five sample-tagged time points from pre-transplant (day -1) to day 368 post-transplant, pooled. After thawing, PBMC were stimulated with a CMV IE-1 overlapping peptide library for roughly eleven hours, with no transport inhibitors added. Thawed cells were rested overnight and then stimulated in R10 medium with CD28/CD49d costimulation. The IE-1 peptide library consisted of 15-amino-acid peptides overlapping by 11 amino acids. Samples from each time point were barcoded using BD Single-Cell Multiplexing Kit Sample Tags, then pooled and stained with sorting antibodies plus oligo-conjugated anti-CD45RA. A BD FACSAria III was used to sort CMV-responsive CD8+CD137+ and CD4+CD154+ T cells at 4-way purity. EDTA vacutainers were used to collect blood, which was then processed with a Ficoll gradient within 1-24 hours.

Library method: single-cell sequencing. Sequencing took place on an Illumina NovaSeq 6000. The BD Rhapsody Targeted mRNA and AbSeq Reagent Kit was used in a microwell format for cell capture and library preparation. The libraries included TCR, sample tags, AbSeq, and targeted mRNA from the Human T-Cell Expression Panel, along with custom TOX and TOX2 primers. An Illumina NovaSeq was used to sequence the libraries. The original pipeline was this. The analysis covered around 10,000 cells in total, of which 7076 were CD8 T cells and about 4,500 were CD8 T cells with an identifiable TCR CDR3. The BD Rhapsody Targeted Analysis Pipeline, including V(D)J processing, was run on the Seven Bridges Genomics platform to process the raw data. SeqGeq 1.6.0 was used for quality control, Sample Tag demultiplexing with Lex-BDSMK, clone identification with VDJ Explorer, and Seurat clustering. Clones comprising <1% of CD8 T cells were considered non-expanded; clones comprising >2.5% of the sample were considered clonal expansions. In TCRdb, the public reads were trimmed at Q25 with fastp and aligned with MiXCR, with productive beta chains retained. Rows are unified per CDR3 protein, each entry keeping the most common DNA and genes. TCRdb's processing, not the authors' own work, is the source of the V and J calls. This sample gives more than 20,000 distinct CDR3 sequences in total; roughly a third of them show up just once. The top ten constitute less than 30% of the sample.

What the study reported, not specific to this receptor: Post-transplant increases in aged-phenotype cells were observed regardless of clone size, following viremia and occurring earlier in large clones (days 200-264) than in small clones. TEMRA cells made up a larger share of large clones, and the seven largest clones (roughly 2,000 cells) gained aged and TEMRA cells while losing TCM cells. Since the sequencing data did not include a CD57 measurement, a conservative gene-based definition of aging was used in its place.

This material consisted of CMV peptide-activated CD4+ and CD8+ T cells sorted from blood, taken at five time points, pooled. This sample's cell subset or site label indicates: sorted CD8+CD137+ and CD4+CD154+ T cells after 12 h CMV IE-1 peptide stimulation. The clonotype was recovered from a female donor who had a heart transplant and CMV viremia.

For the CDR3, the sequence is CASSYLKRNEQFF. The DNA is TGTGCCAGCAGTTACCTCAAAAGAAATGAGCAGTTCTTC. Recombination linked TRBV6-5 to TRBJ2-1, with the D gene not confidently named. V and J lose 2 bases and 7 bases, and a span of 9 bases separates them. Reading from cysteine to phenylalanine, the CDR3 counts 13 amino acids. Left in the record is the CDR3 DNA by itself, 39 bases read in frame from the first base. The germline V gene gives CDR1 as MNHEY and CDR2 as SVGAGI.